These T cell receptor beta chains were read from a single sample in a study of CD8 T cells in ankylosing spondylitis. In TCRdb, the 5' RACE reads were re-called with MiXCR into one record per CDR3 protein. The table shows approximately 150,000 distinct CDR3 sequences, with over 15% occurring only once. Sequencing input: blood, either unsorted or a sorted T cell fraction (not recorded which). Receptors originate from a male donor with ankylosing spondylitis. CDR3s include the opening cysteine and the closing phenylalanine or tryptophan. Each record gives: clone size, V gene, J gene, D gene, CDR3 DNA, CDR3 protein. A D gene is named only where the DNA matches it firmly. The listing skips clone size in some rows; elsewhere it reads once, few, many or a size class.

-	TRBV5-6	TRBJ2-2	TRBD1	TGTGCCAGCAGCTTGGCTTACGGGACAGCTGATAACACCGGGGAGCTGTTTTTT	CASSLAYGTADNTGELFF
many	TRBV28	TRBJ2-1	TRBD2	TGTGCCAGCAGTTTAAGGACTAGCGGGACCTACAATGAGCAGTTCTTC	CASSLRTSGTYNEQFF
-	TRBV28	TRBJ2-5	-	TGTGCCAGCAGTTTTTATAGTGGGGGCGGAAAAACGGGAGAGACCCAGTACTTC	CASSFYSGGGKTGETQYF
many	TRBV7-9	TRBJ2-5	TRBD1	TGTGCCAGCAGCACCCCCGGGACAGGGGCCGAGACCCAGTACTTC	CASSTPGTGAETQYF
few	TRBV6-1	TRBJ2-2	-	TGTGCCAGCAGTGTTCGAAGCCTCGGGGGCGGGGAGCTGTTTTTT	CASSVRSLGGGELFF
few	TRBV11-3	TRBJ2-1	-	TGTGCCAGCAGCTTAGTCAGGAAGACATACAATGAGCAGTTCTTC	CASSLVRKTYNEQFF
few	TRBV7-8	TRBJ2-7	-	TGTGCCAGCAGCTTGACAAAGTCCTACGAGCAGTACTTC	CASSLTKSYEQYF
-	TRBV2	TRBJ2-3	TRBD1	TGTGCCAGCAGTGAATGGGGACAGGGGACAGATACGCAGTATTTT	CASSEWGQGTDTQYF
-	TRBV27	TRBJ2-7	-	TGTGCCAGCAGTTTTCAGGGCGGTGGGTACGAGCAGTACTTC	CASSFQGGGYEQYF
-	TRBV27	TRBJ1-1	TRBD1	TGTGCCAGCAGTCCTCTGGGGACAGGGACCACTGAAGCTTTCTTT	CASSPLGTGTTEAFF
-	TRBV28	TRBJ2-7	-	TGTGCCAGCAGTTTGCGGGTAAGCTCCTACGAGCAGTACTTC	CASSLRVSSYEQYF
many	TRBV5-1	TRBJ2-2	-	TGCGCCAGCAGCTTGGGGGGCTCCGGGGAGCTGTTTTTT	CASSLGGSGELFF
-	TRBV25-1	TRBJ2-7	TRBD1	TGTGCCAGCAGTGAATTCGGGACAGGGGACCACGAGCAGTACTTC	CASSEFGTGDHEQYF
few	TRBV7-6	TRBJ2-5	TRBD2	TGTGCCAGCAGCCGCGGGGCGGGACTAGCGAGAGAGACCCAGTACTTC	CASSRGAGLARETQYF
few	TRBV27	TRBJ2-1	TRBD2	TGTGCCAGCAGTGTAGCGGGAGTCAATGAGCAGTTCTTC	CASSVAGVNEQFF
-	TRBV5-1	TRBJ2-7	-	TGCGCCAGCAGCTTGGGGGCGGAACCTCAGACCTACGAGCAGTACTTC	CASSLGAEPQTYEQYF
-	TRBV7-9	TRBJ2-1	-	TGTGCCAGCAGCCCTGAGTTCTTC	CASSPEFF
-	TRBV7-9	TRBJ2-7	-	TGTGCCAGCAGCTTAGGAATGGGCGAGCAGTACTTC	CASSLGMGEQYF
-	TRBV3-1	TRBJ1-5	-	TGTGCCAGCAGCCTTACGGGGCATAGCAATCAGCCCCAGCATTTT	CASSLTGHSNQPQHF
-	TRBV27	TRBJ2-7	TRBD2	TGTGCCAGCAGCATAGCGGGAGGGTCCTCCTACGAGCAGTACTTC	CASSIAGGSSYEQYF
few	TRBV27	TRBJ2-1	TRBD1	TGTGCCAGCAGTTTACCCGACAGGGTTGGGCAGTTCTTC	CASSLPDRVGQFF
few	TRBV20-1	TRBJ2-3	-	TGCAGTGCCAGAGCTAACGTTTATACGCAGTATTTT	CSARANVYTQYF
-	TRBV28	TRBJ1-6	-	TGTGCCACCCCCGGGGACTACGGGTCACCCCTCCACTTT	CATPGDYGSPLHF
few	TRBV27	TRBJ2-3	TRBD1	TGTGCCAGCAGTCTCCACCCGCACAGGGGGCTTAGCACAGATACGCAGTATTTT	CASSLHPHRGLSTDTQYF
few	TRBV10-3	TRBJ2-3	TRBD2	TGTGCCATCAGTGAGGGACTAGCGAGCACAGATACGCAGTATTTT	CAISEGLASTDTQYF
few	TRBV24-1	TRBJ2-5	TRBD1	TGTGCCACCAGTGCCCGGGGACAGTTACAAGAGACCCAGTACTTC	CATSARGQLQETQYF
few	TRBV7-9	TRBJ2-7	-	TGTGCCAGCAGCTTAGAGGAGCGGGCCTACGAGCAGTACTTC	CASSLEERAYEQYF
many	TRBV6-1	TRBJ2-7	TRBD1	TGTGCCAGTACCAGGACACCAGGGGGCCTTTACGAGCAGTACTTC	CASTRTPGGLYEQYF
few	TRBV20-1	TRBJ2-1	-	TGCAGTGCTAGTTGGGGGAGCTCCTACAATGAGCAGTTCTTC	CSASWGSSYNEQFF
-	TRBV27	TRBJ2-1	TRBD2	TGTGCCAGCAGTTCCCGGTTAGCGGGAAACCGTGAGCAGTTCTTC	CASSSRLAGNREQFF
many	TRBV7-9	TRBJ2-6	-	TGTGCCAGCAGCGTTGGGTCTGGGGCCAACGTCCTGACTTTC	CASSVGSGANVLTF
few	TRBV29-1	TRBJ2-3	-	TGCAGCGTGGGGGGGACAAGTAGCACAGATACGCAGTATTTT	CSVGGTSSTDTQYF
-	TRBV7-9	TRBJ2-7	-	TGTGCCAGCAGCTTAGCAGGGAACAAAGCCGAGCAGTACTTC	CASSLAGNKAEQYF
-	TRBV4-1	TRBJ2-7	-	TGCGCCAGCAGCCAAGTGGGCAGGGGGGGAGAGCAGTACTTC	CASSQVGRGGEQYF
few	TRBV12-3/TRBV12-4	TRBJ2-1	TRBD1	TGTGCCAGCACCTTTCCAGGGACAGGAAACAATGAGCAGTTCTTC	CASTFPGTGNNEQFF
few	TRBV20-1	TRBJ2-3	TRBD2	TGCAGTGCTCCCCGTACCTGGACTAGCGATACAGATACGCAGTATTTT	CSAPRTWTSDTDTQYF
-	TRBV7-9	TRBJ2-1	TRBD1	TGTGCCAGCAGCATACGAGACAGGGGAGGTGAGCAGTTCTTC	CASSIRDRGGEQFF
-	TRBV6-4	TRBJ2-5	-	TGTGCCAACCAAGAGACCCAGTACTTC	CANQETQYF
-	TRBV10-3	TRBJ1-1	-	TGTGCCACCGGCTCAGGGTCCCCTGAAGCTTTCTTT	CATGSGSPEAFF
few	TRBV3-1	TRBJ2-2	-	TGTGCCAGCAGCCAAGATATAGTGGCAGGGTATCCCGGGGAGCTGTTTTTT	CASSQDIVAGYPGELFF
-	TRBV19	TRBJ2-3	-	TGTGCCAGTAGTATACTAGCGTTATTCACAGATACGCAGTATTTT	CASSILALFTDTQYF